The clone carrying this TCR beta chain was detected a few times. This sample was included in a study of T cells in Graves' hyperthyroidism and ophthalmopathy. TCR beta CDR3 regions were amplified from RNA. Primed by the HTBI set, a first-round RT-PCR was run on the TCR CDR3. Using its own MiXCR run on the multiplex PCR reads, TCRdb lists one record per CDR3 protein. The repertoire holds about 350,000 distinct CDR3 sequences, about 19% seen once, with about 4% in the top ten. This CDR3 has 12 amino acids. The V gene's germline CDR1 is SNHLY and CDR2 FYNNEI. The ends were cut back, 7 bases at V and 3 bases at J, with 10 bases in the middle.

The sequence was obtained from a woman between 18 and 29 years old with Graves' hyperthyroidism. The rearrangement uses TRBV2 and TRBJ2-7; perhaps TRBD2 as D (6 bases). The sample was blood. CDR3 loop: CASISEGYEQYF. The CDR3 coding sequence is TGTGCCAGCATTTCGGAGGGCTACGAGCAGTACTTC.